Listed below are T cell receptor beta chains from one sample, sequenced in a study of CD8 T cells in Susac syndrome. TCRdb reanalysed the immunoSEQ multiplex PCR reads using MiXCR and keeps one entry per CDR3 protein. In the table there are approximately 190,000 distinct CDR3 sequences, roughly 94% of which are singletons. The specimen sequenced was CD8+ T cells from PBMCs. These receptors all come from a human donor with Susac syndrome. Both conserved end residues are part of each CDR3. The order of the fields is CDR3 length, J gene, D gene, clone size, V gene, CDR3 protein, CDR3 DNA. D genes are given only for firm matches. Size values are once, few and many counts, or a class for expanded clones, and some rows have none.

len: 12; j_gene: TRBJ2-7; d_gene: TRBD1; abundance: .; v_gene: TRBV27; CDR3aa: CASSLPGGEQYF; CDR3nt: TGTGCCAGCAGTTTACCAGGGGGAGAGCAGTACTTC
len: 13; j_gene: TRBJ2-7; d_gene: .; abundance: .; v_gene: TRBV9; CDR3aa: CASGGDRSYEQYF; CDR3nt: TGTGCCAGCGGGGGGGACAGATCCTACGAGCAGTACTTC
len: 12; j_gene: TRBJ1-5; d_gene: .; abundance: .; v_gene: TRBV28; CDR3aa: CASREMHQPQHF; CDR3nt: TGTGCCAGCAGGGAGATGCATCAGCCCCAGCATTTT
len: 15; j_gene: TRBJ2-3; d_gene: .; abundance: once; v_gene: TRBV7-9; CDR3aa: CASSVGSVRADTQYF; CDR3nt: TGTGCCAGCAGTGTTGGCAGCGTTAGGGCAGATACGCAGTATTTT
len: 12; j_gene: TRBJ1-1; d_gene: .; abundance: .; v_gene: TRBV30; CDR3aa: CAWSFGNTEAFF; CDR3nt: TGTGCCTGGAGTTTCGGGAACACTGAAGCTTTCTTT
len: 15; j_gene: TRBJ2-3; d_gene: TRBD1; abundance: .; v_gene: TRBV28; CDR3aa: CASTSWTGSTDTQYF; CDR3nt: TGTGCCAGCACCTCTTGGACAGGGAGTACAGATACGCAGTATTTT
len: 15; j_gene: TRBJ2-7; d_gene: TRBD1; abundance: .; v_gene: TRBV5-6; CDR3aa: CASSLYRDRVYEQYF; CDR3nt: TGTGCCAGCAGCTTGTACCGGGACAGGGTGTACGAGCAGTACTTC
len: 15; j_gene: TRBJ2-3; d_gene: TRBD2; abundance: .; v_gene: TRBV7-3; CDR3aa: CASSLGTSGPDTQYF; CDR3nt: TGTGCCAGCAGCCTCGGGACTAGCGGGCCAGATACGCAGTATTTT
len: 16; j_gene: TRBJ2-1; d_gene: TRBD2; abundance: .; v_gene: TRBV20-1; CDR3aa: CSAPRDAGDRYNEQFF; CDR3nt: TGCAGTGCCCCGAGGGACGCGGGAGATCGTTACAATGAGCAGTTCTTC
len: 16; j_gene: TRBJ1-1; d_gene: .; abundance: .; v_gene: TRBV19; CDR3aa: CASSIVVGHSNTEAFF; CDR3nt: TGTGCCAGTAGTATAGTTGTCGGCCACTCAAACACTGAAGCTTTCTTT
len: 13; j_gene: TRBJ1-1; d_gene: TRBD1; abundance: .; v_gene: TRBV30; CDR3aa: CAWRLGQGREAFF; CDR3nt: TGTGCCTGGAGACTAGGACAGGGGAGAGAAGCTTTCTTT
len: 16; j_gene: TRBJ2-2; d_gene: .; abundance: .; v_gene: TRBV18; CDR3aa: CASSPPTGKNTGELFF; CDR3nt: TGTGCCAGCTCACCACCTACAGGGAAGAACACCGGGGAGCTGTTTTTT
len: 15; j_gene: TRBJ2-7; d_gene: .; abundance: .; v_gene: TRBV1; CDR3aa: CTSSQDSEMNYEQYF; CDR3nt: TGCACCAGCAGCCAAGATTCTGAGATGAACTACGAGCAGTACTTC
len: 14; j_gene: TRBJ2-5; d_gene: .; abundance: .; v_gene: TRBV3-1; CDR3aa: CASSQEGGGETQYF; CDR3nt: TGTGCCAGCAGCCAAGAGGGGGGTGGCGAGACCCAGTACTTC
len: 17; j_gene: TRBJ1-5; d_gene: TRBD1; abundance: once; v_gene: TRBV12-3/TRBV12-4; CDR3aa: CASSLLLDRGGNQPQHF; CDR3nt: TGTGCCAGCAGTTTACTTCTGGACAGGGGAGGAAATCAGCCCCAGCATTTT
len: 11; j_gene: TRBJ1-2; d_gene: .; abundance: .; v_gene: TRBV6-1; CDR3aa: CASSTGSSYTF; CDR3nt: TGTGCCAGCAGTACAGGGTCGAGCTACACCTTC
len: 14; j_gene: TRBJ2-1; d_gene: TRBD1; abundance: .; v_gene: TRBV2; CDR3aa: CASRPGQGYFEQFF; CDR3nt: TGTGCCAGCCGGCCGGGACAGGGGTACTTTGAGCAGTTCTTC
len: 14; j_gene: TRBJ2-7; d_gene: .; abundance: .; v_gene: TRBV7-9; CDR3aa: CASSLGQLLGEQYF; CDR3nt: TGTGCCAGCAGCTTAGGGCAGCTACTAGGGGAGCAGTACTTC
len: 15; j_gene: TRBJ2-5; d_gene: TRBD1; abundance: .; v_gene: TRBV12-3/TRBV12-4; CDR3aa: CASTMTGYLGETQYF; CDR3nt: TGTGCCAGCACCATGACAGGGTATCTAGGAGAGACCCAGTACTTC
len: 16; j_gene: TRBJ2-1; d_gene: TRBD1; abundance: .; v_gene: TRBV13; CDR3aa: CASSTLRQGLLSEQFF; CDR3nt: TGTGCCAGCAGCACGCTACGACAGGGTTTATTAAGTGAGCAGTTCTTC
len: 18; j_gene: TRBJ2-7; d_gene: .; abundance: .; v_gene: TRBV7-9; CDR3aa: CASSLALRGADKAYEQYF; CDR3nt: TGTGCCAGCAGCTTAGCGCTTAGGGGCGCAGATAAGGCCTACGAGCAGTACTTC
len: 13; j_gene: TRBJ2-7; d_gene: .; abundance: once; v_gene: TRBV7-2; CDR3aa: CASSLPGDYEQYF; CDR3nt: TGTGCCAGCAGCTTACCAGGGGATTACGAGCAGTACTTC
len: 15; j_gene: TRBJ1-5; d_gene: .; abundance: .; v_gene: TRBV9; CDR3aa: CASSVGGAGDQPQHF; CDR3nt: TGTGCCAGCAGCGTAGGTGGGGCAGGGGACCAGCCCCAGCATTTT
len: 15; j_gene: TRBJ2-3; d_gene: TRBD2; abundance: once; v_gene: TRBV20-1; CDR3aa: CSAREGREGVDTQYF; CDR3nt: TGCAGTGCTAGAGAGGGCCGGGAGGGTGTAGATACGCAGTATTTT
len: 16; j_gene: TRBJ2-2; d_gene: TRBD2; abundance: once; v_gene: TRBV20-1; CDR3aa: CSARDLAGANTGELFF; CDR3nt: TGCAGTGCTAGAGACCTAGCGGGAGCAAACACCGGGGAGCTGTTTTTT
len: 14; j_gene: TRBJ2-7; d_gene: TRBD1; abundance: .; v_gene: TRBV29-1; CDR3aa: CSVAGQGSSYEQYF; CDR3nt: TGCAGCGTAGCCGGACAGGGGAGCTCCTACGAGCAGTACTTC
len: 16; j_gene: TRBJ2-3; d_gene: .; abundance: .; v_gene: TRBV12-3/TRBV12-4; CDR3aa: CASSGSLGSGWDTQYF; CDR3nt: TGTGCCAGCAGTGGGTCACTAGGTTCGGGGTGGGATACGCAGTATTTT
len: 15; j_gene: TRBJ1-4; d_gene: .; abundance: .; v_gene: TRBV5-6; CDR3aa: CASSGTEIGEEKLFF; CDR3nt: TGTGCCAGCAGCGGGACCGAGATAGGCGAGGAAAAACTGTTTTTT
len: 20; j_gene: TRBJ2-7; d_gene: .; abundance: .; v_gene: TRBV5-1; CDR3aa: CASSLDRSFGPLLRHYEQYF; CDR3nt: TGCGCCAGCAGCCTGGACCGCTCTTTTGGGCCCCTTCTCCGTCACTACGAGCAGTACTTC
len: 18; j_gene: TRBJ2-7; d_gene: .; abundance: .; v_gene: TRBV12-3/TRBV12-4; CDR3aa: CASSSRVLQGSGIYEQYF; CDR3nt: TGTGCCAGCAGCTCAAGGGTCCTACAGGGTTCGGGCATCTACGAGCAGTACTTC
len: 16; j_gene: TRBJ1-2; d_gene: TRBD1; abundance: .; v_gene: TRBV7-9; CDR3aa: CASSRTGGTSNYGYTF; CDR3nt: TGTGCCAGCAGCCGGACAGGGGGCACGTCTAACTATGGCTACACCTTC
len: 14; j_gene: TRBJ2-7; d_gene: TRBD2; abundance: .; v_gene: TRBV20-1; CDR3aa: CSAWTSGVAYEQYF; CDR3nt: TGCAGTGCATGGACTAGCGGGGTCGCCTACGAGCAGTACTTC
len: 14; j_gene: TRBJ2-7; d_gene: .; abundance: .; v_gene: TRBV7-6; CDR3aa: CASSLAQDSYEQYF; CDR3nt: TGTGCCAGCAGCTTAGCGCAGGACAGCTACGAGCAGTACTTC
len: 14; j_gene: TRBJ2-7; d_gene: TRBD1; abundance: few; v_gene: TRBV12-3/TRBV12-4; CDR3aa: CASSLGTGLDEQYF; CDR3nt: TGTGCCAGCAGTTTAGGGACAGGGCTCGACGAGCAGTACTTC
len: 13; j_gene: TRBJ1-1; d_gene: .; abundance: .; v_gene: TRBV6-5; CDR3aa: CARPQGGRTEAFF; CDR3nt: TGTGCCAGACCACAAGGAGGGAGGACTGAAGCTTTCTTT
len: 15; j_gene: TRBJ1-3; d_gene: .; abundance: .; v_gene: TRBV5-6; CDR3aa: CASRYGYNSGNTIYF; CDR3nt: TGTGCCAGCAGATACGGATATAACTCTGGAAACACCATATATTTT
len: 16; j_gene: TRBJ2-1; d_gene: TRBD2; abundance: .; v_gene: TRBV24-1; CDR3aa: CATSDPTSGVDNEQFF; CDR3nt: TGTGCCACCAGTGATCCGACTAGCGGGGTGGACAATGAGCAGTTCTTC
len: 15; j_gene: TRBJ2-7; d_gene: .; abundance: .; v_gene: TRBV18; CDR3aa: CASSRDGGPKYEQYF; CDR3nt: TGTGCCAGCTCAAGGGACGGGGGCCCAAAATACGAGCAGTACTTC
len: 14; j_gene: TRBJ1-4; d_gene: TRBD1; abundance: .; v_gene: TRBV28; CDR3aa: CASSGTGEAEKLFF; CDR3nt: TGTGCCAGCAGTGGGACAGGGGAGGCTGAAAAACTGTTTTTT
len: 13; j_gene: TRBJ2-3; d_gene: .; abundance: .; v_gene: TRBV30; CDR3aa: CAVTNHGADTQYF; CDR3nt: TGTGCCGTGACGAACCACGGGGCAGATACGCAGTATTTT
len: 14; j_gene: TRBJ1-6; d_gene: .; abundance: .; v_gene: TRBV30; CDR3aa: CAWSLSDYNSPLHF; CDR3nt: TGTGCCTGGAGTCTTTCCGACTATAATTCACCCCTCCACTTT
len: 15; j_gene: TRBJ2-2; d_gene: TRBD1; abundance: .; v_gene: TRBV18; CDR3aa: CASSPQGANAGELFF; CDR3nt: TGTGCCAGCTCACCACAGGGGGCCAACGCCGGGGAGCTGTTTTTT
len: 17; j_gene: TRBJ1-2; d_gene: .; abundance: .; v_gene: TRBV12-5; CDR3aa: CASGGGRQDEFPLGYTF; CDR3nt: TGTGCTAGTGGCGGCGGAAGACAGGATGAGTTTCCCCTCGGCTACACCTTC
len: 14; j_gene: TRBJ2-7; d_gene: .; abundance: .; v_gene: TRBV3-1; CDR3aa: CASSHGRLTYEQYF; CDR3nt: TGTGCCAGCAGCCATGGAAGACTTACCTACGAGCAGTACTTC
len: 13; j_gene: TRBJ2-3; d_gene: .; abundance: .; v_gene: TRBV30; CDR3aa: CAWSGGNEDTQYF; CDR3nt: TGTGCCTGGAGTGGGGGTAATGAGGATACGCAGTATTTT
len: 12; j_gene: TRBJ1-4; d_gene: .; abundance: .; v_gene: TRBV5-6; CDR3aa: CASSLDREKLFF; CDR3nt: TGTGCCAGCAGCTTGGATCGCGAAAAACTGTTTTTT
len: 15; j_gene: TRBJ2-7; d_gene: TRBD2; abundance: few; v_gene: TRBV27; CDR3aa: CASSLTAGGPGEQYF; CDR3nt: TGTGCCAGCAGTCTCACAGCGGGAGGGCCGGGAGAGCAGTACTTC
len: 14; j_gene: TRBJ2-3; d_gene: .; abundance: .; v_gene: TRBV24-1; CDR3aa: CATSSGLVTDTQYF; CDR3nt: TGTGCCACCAGTTCAGGTTTAGTAACAGATACGCAGTATTTT
len: 14; j_gene: TRBJ1-5; d_gene: .; abundance: .; v_gene: TRBV6-6; CDR3aa: CASSYTTGNQPQHF; CDR3nt: TGTGCCAGCAGTTACACTACAGGCAATCAGCCCCAGCATTTT
len: 16; j_gene: TRBJ2-3; d_gene: TRBD2; abundance: .; v_gene: TRBV5-1; CDR3aa: CASSLELAASTDTQYF; CDR3nt: TGCGCCAGCAGCTTGGAACTAGCGGCTAGCACAGATACGCAGTATTTT
len: 16; j_gene: TRBJ1-1; d_gene: .; abundance: .; v_gene: TRBV3-1; CDR3aa: CASSEKGRELHTEAFF; CDR3nt: TGTGCCAGCAGCGAGAAGGGCAGGGAACTTCACACTGAAGCTTTCTTT
len: 13; j_gene: TRBJ2-6; d_gene: .; abundance: few; v_gene: TRBV29-1; CDR3aa: CSADVSGANVLTF; CDR3nt: TGCAGCGCGGACGTCTCTGGGGCCAACGTCCTGACTTTC
len: 15; j_gene: TRBJ2-7; d_gene: .; abundance: .; v_gene: TRBV6-5; CDR3aa: CASSYINSAFYEQYF; CDR3nt: TGTGCCAGCAGTTACATCAACTCGGCATTCTACGAGCAGTACTTC